This TCR beta chain was documented in a study of shared clonotypes between healthy human individuals. Study summary: Ranging from 18 to 49 in age, donors were two women and three men. Study-level results: Incompleteness in sorted-subset sequencing, despite large depth, was shown by rarefaction. The four-donor shared clonotypes exceeded non-shared clonotypes in generation probability, with non-shared ones scoring lower.

V gave up 3 bases and J gave up 2 bases, with 17 bases separating them. Germline V gives CDR1 KGHSH, CDR2 LQKENI. The CDR3 spans 16 residues. For this clone: The antigen is undetermined.

Naive CD8 cells were CD45RO-negative, positively selected for CCR7, excluding terminally differentiated effector memory CD45RA+ cells. The method was immunoSEQ multiplex PCR; TCRdb's version includes in-frame clones alone and lacks a portion of them. The sample yields about 870,000 clones, 80% to 95% seen once. This chain connects TRBV18 to TRBJ2-7, with D maybe TRBD1 (5 bases). The sequenced material came from naive CD8+ T cells sorted from blood. The TCR sequence derives from a young man in good health. CDR3 region: CASSPLPTTATYEQYF. The CDR3 bases are TGTGCCAGCTCACCCTTGCCGACGACAGCTACCTACGAGCAGTACTTC.